The text below deals with one TCR beta chain. Its specificity is unknown. Clones were read by immunoSEQ multiplex PCR, and TCRdb kept only the in-frame ones, dropping some. This sample has about 130,000 clones, with 75% to 90% found just once. The record originates from a study of T cell responses to AZD1222 COVID-19 vaccine. Germline V CDR1 and CDR2: SGDLS, YYNGEE. The length of the CDR3 is 15 residues. V gave up 0 bases and J gave up 2 bases, with 11 bases separating them. Study-wide findings and caveats: With dominance at 160-218 and 743-854, vaccine-associated CD4 TCRs spanned spike.

Sample: peripheral blood, taken 28 days after the second AZD1222 dose. This clonotype originated in an adult who received the AZD1222 COVID-19 vaccine. The chain combines TRBV9 with TRBJ1-2, with D maybe TRBD1 (6 bases). The CDR3 DNA is TGTGCCAGCAGCGTAGCTTGGACAGCCAACTATGGCTACACCTTC. Translating it yields CASSVAWTANYGYTF.